This is a list of T cell receptor beta chains from one sample in a study of blood T cell repertoires in COVID-19. TCRdb's table, derived via immunoSEQ multiplex PCR, lists solely in-frame clones and lacks some. The sample consists of over 150,000 clones, around 83% of them appearing once. Sequenced material: peripheral blood. These receptors all come from a man aged 35-49 years with acute or convalescent COVID-19. Each CDR3 is given with its conserved first and last residue. D genes are given only for firm matches. Size tells how often a clone was seen (once, few, many) or the class of an expanded clone, and some rows leave it out.

TRBJ2-7 | NA | TRBV9 | NA | CASSNGGIYEQYF | TGTGCCAGCAGCAATGGGGGGATTTACGAGCAGTACTTC
TRBJ1-4 | NA | TRBV6-5 | NA | CASSPTGNNEKLFF | TGTGCCAGCAGCCCCACAGGGAACAATGAAAAACTGTTTTTT
TRBJ1-1 | NA | TRBV13 | NA | CASSLDTGPFF | TGTGCCAGCAGCTTAGATACAGGGCCTTTCTTT
TRBJ1-3 | TRBD1 | TRBV5-1 | NA | CASSLAGTDSGNTIYF | TGCGCCAGCAGCTTGGCCGGGACAGACTCTGGAAACACCATATATTTT
TRBJ2-7 | TRBD2 | TRBV20-1 | NA | CSASPQTSAYEQYF | TGCAGTGCTAGTCCCCAAACTAGCGCCTACGAGCAGTACTTC
TRBJ1-2 | NA | TRBV21-1 | NA | CASSTGTGHTNYGYTF | TGTGCCAGCAGCACGGGGACAGGGCATACTAACTATGGCTACACCTTC
TRBJ1-5 | NA | TRBV19 | NA | CASNLWGGNNQPQHF | TGTGCCAGTAATTTGTGGGGGGGCAACAATCAGCCCCAGCATTTT
TRBJ1-4 | NA | TRBV5-1 | NA | CASSLRQLGTNEKLFF | TGCGCCAGCAGCTTGAGACAGCTGGGAACTAATGAAAAACTGTTTTTT
TRBJ1-2 | NA | TRBV9 | NA | CASSVGEGQYGYTF | TGTGCCAGCAGCGTAGGGGAAGGACAGTATGGCTACACCTTC
TRBJ2-1 | TRBD1 | TRBV15 | NA | CATSRETIYRGNEQFF | TGTGCCACCAGCAGAGAAACAATCTACAGGGGCAATGAGCAGTTCTTC
TRBJ1-1 | NA | TRBV2 | NA | CASTLETNTEAFF | TGTGCCAGCACTCTAGAGACGAACACTGAAGCTTTCTTT
TRBJ1-5 | NA | TRBV19 | NA | CASRDTEYQPQHF | TGTGCCAGTAGGGACACCGAGTATCAGCCCCAGCATTTT
TRBJ1-6 | NA | TRBV30 | NA | CAWSAASPGNNSPLHF | TGTGCCTGGAGCGCTGCTTCCCCAGGGAATAATTCACCCCTCCACTTT
TRBJ2-7 | TRBD1 | TRBV9 | once | CASSMGQGREQYF | TGTGCCAGCAGCATGGGACAGGGTCGGGAGCAGTACTTC
TRBJ2-3 | NA | TRBV19 | NA | CASMRDTDTQYF | TGTGCCAGTATGCGGGACACAGATACGCAGTATTTT
TRBJ1-1 | TRBD1 | TRBV29-1 | NA | CSVGGQGVAEAFF | TGCAGCGTTGGGGGACAGGGGGTGGCTGAAGCTTTCTTT
TRBJ1-2 | NA | TRBV2 | NA | CASSFYEQPYGYTF | TGTGCCAGCAGCTTTTACGAACAACCGTATGGCTACACCTTC
TRBJ1-2 | NA | TRBV12-3/TRBV12-4 | NA | CASTNKGNYGYTF | TGTGCCAGCACTAACAAGGGGAACTATGGCTACACCTTC
TRBJ1-5 | NA | TRBV5-1 | NA | CASSFGGGAVQPQHF | TGCGCCAGCAGCTTTGGTGGGGGCGCTGTTCAGCCCCAGCATTTT
TRBJ1-1 | TRBD1 | TRBV19 | NA | CASSSSGTANTEAFF | TGTGCCAGTAGTAGTTCCGGGACAGCGAACACTGAAGCTTTCTTT
TRBJ1-3 | TRBD1 | TRBV7-6 | NA | CASSPLPGQDFSGNTIYF | TGTGCCAGCAGCCCCCTTCCGGGACAGGACTTCTCTGGAAACACCATATATTTT
TRBJ2-5 | TRBD2 | TRBV7-3 | NA | CASSLNPSGGFGTQYF | TGTGCCAGCAGCTTAAACCCTAGCGGGGGGTTCGGGACCCAGTACTTC